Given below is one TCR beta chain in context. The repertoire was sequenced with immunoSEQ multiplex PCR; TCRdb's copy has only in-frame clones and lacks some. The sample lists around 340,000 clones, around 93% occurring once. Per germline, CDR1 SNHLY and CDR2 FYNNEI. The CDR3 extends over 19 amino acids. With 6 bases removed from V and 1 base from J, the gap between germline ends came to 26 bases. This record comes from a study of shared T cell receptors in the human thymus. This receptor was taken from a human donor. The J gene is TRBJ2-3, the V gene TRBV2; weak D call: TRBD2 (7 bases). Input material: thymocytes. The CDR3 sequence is CASSFYGGRSGRRTDTQYF. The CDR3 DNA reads TGTGCCAGCAGCTTTTATGGGGGGCGATCCGGGAGGCGCACAGATACGCAGTATTTT.